Following are 2 T cell receptor beta chains from one sample sequenced in a study of T-cell reconstitution after alpha-beta-depleted transplantation in children. During its preparation, the TCRbeta library received unique molecular identifiers. TCRdb reanalysed the PCR reads using MiXCR and keeps one entry per CDR3 protein. The sample yields 610,000 or so distinct CDR3 sequences, about a quarter seen once. The sequences come from PBMCs, collected before TCRalphabeta/CD19-depleted stem cell transplant. Every receptor here comes from a boy younger than two with Wiskott-Aldrich syndrome, due to receive a stem cell transplant.

V gene TRBV20-1 combines with J gene TRBJ1-3; tentatively, D is TRBD1 (5 bases). The CDR3 runs to 15 residues. Trimming took off 1 base at V and 2 bases at J, with 12 bases between the two ends. From germline, CDR1 is DFQATT and CDR2 SNEGSKA (reference sequence). The CDR3 protein is CSARVRTSAGNTIYF. The CDR3 DNA follows: TGCAGTGCTAGAGTGAGGACATCGGCTGGAAACACCATATATTTT.

The chain joins TRBV20-1 to TRBJ2-7, with D hard to call. The germline gives CDR1 DFQATT, CDR2 SNEGSKA (reference sequence). The V end lost 0 bases, the J end lost 7 bases, and 19 bases lay between the germline ends. The length of the CDR3 is 15 residues. DNA for the CDR3: TGCAGTGCTAGAGATATGCGGCTCCTCGGTTGGGAGCAGTACTTC. Translating it yields CSARDMRLLGWEQYF.